One T cell receptor beta chain is described in this entry. What it binds is not known. This CDR3 contains 14 residues. The germline V gene has CDR1 SGHAT and CDR2 FQNNGV. V trimming: 3 bases; J trimming: 4 bases; junction bases outside the gene matches: 3. The sample belongs to a study of beta chain features in type 1 diabetes. Notes on the study in general: Moderate yet significant TCRB CDR3 shortening was seen in Type 1 diabetes patients in all four CD4+ subsets. There was no resolution here of whether HLA type influences TCRB rearrangement. Compared with healthy donors, patients appeared to share more similar naive, central memory and regulatory TCRB repertoires.

cDNA synthesis used the whole RNA isolate, giving expressed TCRB sequences. Produced via immunoSEQ multiplex PCR; TCRdb's table is partial and in-frame only. The sample holds roughly 260,000 clones; about 11% are singletons and the top ten take around 0.017%. The sequence derives from a young man with type 1 diabetes. Sequenced material: naive CD4+ T cells from blood. The V and J genes are TRBV11-2 and TRBJ2-7; TRBD2 aligns across 10 bases. CDR3 bases: TGTGCCAGCAGCTTTAGCGGGGGGTTGTACGAGCAGTACTTC. Encoded protein: CASSFSGGLYEQYF.